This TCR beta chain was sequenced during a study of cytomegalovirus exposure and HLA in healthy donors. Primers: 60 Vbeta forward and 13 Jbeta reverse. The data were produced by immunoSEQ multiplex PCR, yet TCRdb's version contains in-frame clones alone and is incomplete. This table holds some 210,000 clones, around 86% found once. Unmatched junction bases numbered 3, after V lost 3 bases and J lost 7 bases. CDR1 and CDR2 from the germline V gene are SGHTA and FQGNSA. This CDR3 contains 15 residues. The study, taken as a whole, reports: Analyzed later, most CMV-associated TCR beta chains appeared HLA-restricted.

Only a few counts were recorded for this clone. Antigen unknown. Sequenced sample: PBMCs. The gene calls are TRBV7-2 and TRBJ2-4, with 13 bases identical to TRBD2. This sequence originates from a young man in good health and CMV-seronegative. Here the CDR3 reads CASSFPTSGRNIQYF. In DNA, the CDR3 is TGTGCCAGCAGCTTCCCGACTAGCGGGAGGAACATTCAGTACTTC.